Listed here are 27 T cell receptor beta chains from one sample, sequenced in a study of OX40 agonist ivuxolimab in advanced cancers. Using immunoSEQ multiplex PCR, the repertoire was profiled, and TCRdb retains in-frame clones only, with some absent. The data hold over 35,000 clones, with 70% to 90% observed a single time. Sequenced here: CD4+ or CD8+ T cells sorted from blood, sampled in a trial of the OX40 agonist ivuxolimab. The receptors were sampled from an adult with an advanced solid tumor such as melanoma, head and neck, liver or kidney cancer.

The rearrangement joins TRBV7-9 to TRBJ1-2; a possible D gene is TRBD1 (6 bases). The CDR3 covers 14 residues. CDR1 is SEHNR and CDR2 is FQNEAQ in the germline V gene (reference sequence). The V end lost 1 base, the J end lost 2 bases, and 8 bases lay between the germline ends. The CDR3 DNA reads TGTGCCAGCAGCTTAGTCGGGACAAACTATGGCTACACCTTC. Encoded protein: CASSLVGTNYGYTF.

The chain employs TRBV4-1 and TRBJ1-6, with TRBD1 matching 9 bases. Trimming cost V 4 bases and J 9 bases; bases outside gene matches: 7. The CDR3 extends over 15 amino acids. CDR1 and CDR2 from the germline V gene are MGHRA and YSYEKL. CDR3 nucleotide sequence: TGCGCCAGCAGCCCCATGGACAGGGGCCCTTCACCCCTCCACTTT. Amino acid sequence: CASSPMDRGPSPLHF.

The CDR3 here is CASSFQEGTYEQYF. For the CDR3, the DNA is TGTGCCAGCAGCTTCCAAGAGGGGACCTACGAGCAGTACTTC. The V call is TRBV5-5, the J call TRBJ2-7; D possibly uses TRBD1 or TRBD2 (5 bases each). V was pared by 2 bases and J by 2 bases, with 11 bases between. CDR1 SGHKS and CDR2 YYEKEE come from the germline V gene (reference sequence). The CDR3 is 14 residues long.

The genes are TRBV27 and TRBJ1-5, with TRBD1 matching 7 bases. CDR1 is MNHEY and CDR2 is SMNVEV in the germline V gene (reference sequence). J gave up 11 bases and V 5 bases, and 24 bases lay outside the gene matches. This CDR3 spans 18 amino acids. The CDR3 DNA is TGTGCCAGCAGTCTAAAGGGGGACAGTCCGAGAGCCAGTCGGGCCCAGCATTTT. It specifies CASSLKGDSPRASRAQHF.

V is TRBV9 and J is TRBJ2-6; TRBD2 is a possible D gene (5 bases). V lost 4 bases to trimming and J lost 2 bases, with 13 bases between them. The CDR3 has 16 residues. Germline loops: CDR1 SGDLS, CDR2 YYNGEE. CDR3 sequence: CASSHEGRAGANVLTF. DNA for the CDR3: TGTGCCAGCAGCCACGAGGGCCGGGCTGGGGCCAACGTCCTGACTTTC.

The V and J genes are TRBV4-1 and TRBJ2-3; D could derive from TRBD1 or TRBD2 (5 bases each). CDR3 size: 16 residues. Trimming took off 6 bases at V and 2 bases at J, with 18 bases between the two ends. Germline values: CDR1 MGHRA, CDR2 YSYEKL. The CDR3 DNA reads as TGCGCCAGCAGGTTGGGACCGGGATCAGACACAGATACGCAGTATTTT. Protein: CASRLGPGSDTDTQYF.

The V call is TRBV19, the J call TRBJ1-1; D gene ambiguous. Trimming removed 3 bases from V and 0 bases from J, with 11 bases in between. The CDR3 runs to 15 residues. Germline CDR1 reads LNHDA; CDR2 reads SQIVND (reference sequence). CDR3 in amino acids: CASSIYSTLNTEAFF. The CDR3 coding sequence is TGTGCCAGTAGTATTTATTCCACCCTGAACACTGAAGCTTTCTTT.

The chain is built from TRBV5-8 and TRBJ2-3; the D gene is possibly TRBD2 (5 bases). V shed 3 bases and J shed 3 bases, with 14 bases lying between them. Germline CDR1 SGHTS, CDR2 YDEGEE. The CDR3 spans 15 residues. CDR3 DNA: TGTGCCAGCAGCTCCCGGGATTTCCTTACAGATACGCAGTATTTT. Protein sequence: CASSSRDFLTDTQYF. Together with reference TRBV5-8 and TRBJ2-3, the CDR3 gives the full variable domain: EAGVTQSPTHLIKTRGQQATLRCSPISGHTSVYWYQQALGLGLQFLLWYDEGEERNRGNFPPRFSGRQFPNYSSELNVNALELEDSALYLCASSSRDFLTDTQYFGPGTRLTVL.

The chain has TRBV7-6 and TRBJ2-3; 10 bases are a match to TRBD2. Germline V CDR1 and CDR2: SGHVS, FNYEAQ. J was trimmed by 4 bases and V by 5 bases; bases with no gene match: 9. The CDR3 extends over 16 amino acids. CDR3 amino acids: CASSISGRAMSDTQYF. The DNA for the CDR3 is TGTGCCAGCAGCATAAGCGGGAGGGCCATGTCAGATACGCAGTATTTT.

J is TRBJ2-1 and V is TRBV4-1; the D gene could be TRBD1 or TRBD2 (6 bases each). The CDR3 contains 17 residues. Germline CDR1 is MGHRA and CDR2 is YSYEKL. V lost 2 bases and J lost 6, with 20 bases in between. CDR3 bases: TGCGCCAGCAGCCAATTCCTGAGGGGGGACCCCCGCAATGAGCAGTTCTTC. Translating it yields CASSQFLRGDPRNEQFF.

V and J are TRBV11-2 and TRBJ2-7, with D possibly matching TRBD2 (6 bases). Germline lookup yields CDR1 SGHAT and CDR2 FQNNGV. The CDR3 loop spans 12 amino acids. Deletions cut 11 bases from V and 0 bases from J, with 11 bases between. This CDR3 is CAWGTGSYEQYF. In DNA, the CDR3 is TGTGCCTGGGGGACTGGCTCCTACGAGCAGTACTTC.

The V and J genes are TRBV25-1 and TRBJ2-7, with unresolved D. The CDR3 loop spans 11 amino acids. Germline V lookup: CDR1 MGHDK, CDR2 SYGVNS. V was trimmed by 4 bases and J by 7 bases, leaving 8 bases between them. CDR3 amino acids: CASSGLVEQYF. CDR3 DNA: TGTGCCAGCAGTGGACTCGTTGAGCAGTACTTC.

This clone was seen just once. The chain is built from TRBV30 and TRBJ1-2, with D uncertain. Germline values: CDR1 GTSNPN, CDR2 SVGIG (reference sequence). V lost 4 bases, J lost 0 bases, and 9 bases lay in between. The CDR3 sequence is 13 residues long. CDR3 residues: CAWTGFPNYGYTF. The CDR3 DNA reads TGTGCCTGGACAGGATTCCCTAACTATGGCTACACCTTC.

This clone came up once. V usage is TRBV19 and J usage is TRBJ1-4, with D uncertain. The CDR3 has 14 residues. V lost 5 bases and J 9 bases, leaving 16 bases between the germline ends. Germline V lookup: CDR1 LNHDA, CDR2 SQIVND (reference sequence). CDR3 protein: CASSFGPPKQKLFF. The CDR3 DNA reads TGTGCCAGTAGTTTTGGGCCCCCCAAACAAAAACTGTTTTTT.

The chain recombines TRBV27 with TRBJ1-1, with a possible D match to TRBD1 (6 bases). The germline V and J ends were trimmed by 11 bases and 10 bases, with 23 bases remaining between them. Germline assignment: CDR1 MNHEY and CDR2 SMNVEV (reference sequence). The length of the CDR3 is 13 residues. The CDR3 nucleotides read TGTGCCTCCCAGGGGACGAACATTGACCGAGCTTTCTTT. It specifies CASQGTNIDRAFF.

The genes are TRBV13 and TRBJ2-1; a possible D gene is TRBD2 (6 bases). V was clipped by 2 bases and J by 1 base, with 12 bases between them. The CDR3 spans 16 residues. CDR1 and CDR2 (germline): PRHDT, FYEKMQ (reference sequence). The CDR3 bases are TGTGCCAGCAGCTTATCCGCGGGGTTTTCCTACAATGAGCAGTTCTTC. Translated: CASSLSAGFSYNEQFF.

The rearrangement links TRBV5-4 to TRBJ1-3, with D tentatively TRBD1 (5 bases). Per germline, CDR1 SGHNT and CDR2 YYREEE (reference sequence). V gave up 4 bases and J gave up 4 bases, with 9 bases separating them. The CDR3 is 13 residues long. Here the CDR3 reads CASSAGGGNTIYF. The DNA for the CDR3 is TGTGCCAGCAGCGCGGGGGGGGGAAACACCATATATTTT.

The chain employs TRBV6-5 and TRBJ1-5; D is possibly TRBD1 (5 bases). CDR1 and CDR2 from the germline V gene are MNHEY and SVGAGI. There are 14 residues in the CDR3. Trimming removed 0 bases at V and 5 bases at J, with 8 bases between. CDR3 loop: CASSYSGVHQPQHF. The CDR3, as DNA: TGTGCCAGCAGTTACTCGGGGGTGCATCAGCCCCAGCATTTT.

The chain combines TRBV9 with TRBJ1-3; D not resolved. CDR1 and CDR2 from the germline V gene are SGDLS and YYNGEE. The V gene lost 3 bases and the J gene lost 4 bases, with 20 bases spanning the gap. CDR3 length: 17 amino acids. The CDR3 protein is CASSAWGGRQRGNTIYF. As DNA, the CDR3 is TGTGCCAGCAGCGCCTGGGGTGGCAGGCAGAGGGGAAACACCATATATTTT. Filled out from reference TRBV9 and TRBJ1-3, the complete variable domain reads DSGVTQTPKHLITATGQRVTLRCSPRSGDLSVYWYQQSLDQGLQFLIQYYNGEERAKGNILERFSAQQFPDLHSELNLSSLELGDSALYFCASSAWGGRQRGNTIYFGEGSWLTVV.

The V gene is TRBV14, the J gene TRBJ1-2; no reliable D call. V lost 5 bases, J lost 0 bases, and 10 bases lay in between. Germline CDR1 SGHDN, CDR2 FVKESK. The CDR3 has 14 amino acids. Here the CDR3 reads CASSTLTANYGYTF. Written as DNA, the CDR3 is TGTGCCAGCAGCACCTTGACGGCTAACTATGGCTACACCTTC.

This clone was detected only a few times. This chain uses TRBV19 with TRBJ1-5, with D hard to call. V gave up 4 bases and J gave up 6 bases, with 13 bases separating them. Germline V gene lookup returns CDR1 LNHDA and CDR2 SQIVND (reference sequence). This CDR3 is built from 14 residues. CDR3 loop: CASSTGLPPQPQHF. The DNA for the CDR3 is TGTGCCAGTAGTACGGGTCTTCCGCCTCAGCCCCAGCATTTT.

This chain joins TRBV9 and TRBJ2-3; maybe TRBD1 (6 bases). With 6 bases removed from V and 1 base from J, the gap between germline ends came to 18 bases. The CDR3 length is 16 residues. Germline CDR1 SGDLS, CDR2 YYNGEE. The CDR3 protein is CASTSQGWSGTDTQYF. The CDR3 bases are TGTGCCAGCACCTCTCAGGGGTGGAGCGGCACAGATACGCAGTATTTT.

This clone was detected a few times. This rearrangement joins TRBV29-1 to TRBJ1-1; D is ambiguous. Germline V gene lookup returns CDR1 SQVTM and CDR2 ANQGSEA. The V end was cut by 7 bases, the J end by 5 bases, with 8 bases between. The CDR3 extends over 10 amino acids. CDR3 sequence reads: CSAGGTEAFF. The CDR3 DNA reads TGCAGCGCGGGTGGGACTGAAGCTTTCTTT. Complete variable domain (other parts from reference TRBV29-1 and TRBJ1-1): SAVISQKPSRDICQRGTSLTIQCQVDSQVTMMFWYRQQPGQSLTLIATANQGSEATYESGFVIDKFPISRPNLTFSTLTVSNMSPEDSSIYLCSAGGTEAFFGQGTRLTVV.

This clone is deemed medium-sized (0.01 to 0.1%). The chain is built from TRBV6-6 and TRBJ2-7, with D uncertain. This CDR3 region has 13 residues. Germline V gene data show CDR1 as MNHNY and CDR2 as SVGAGI (reference sequence). V dropped 0 bases and J dropped 3 bases, with 6 bases sitting between them. The CDR3 nucleotides are TGTGCCAGCAGTTACTCTTTTGGCTACGAGCAGTACTTC. The encoded protein is CASSYSFGYEQYF.

This sequence joins TRBV9 and TRBJ1-2, with unresolved D. This CDR3 region has 16 residues. Germline V lookup: CDR1 SGDLS, CDR2 YYNGEE. V shed 6 bases and J shed 3 bases, with 21 bases lying between them. CDR3 in amino acids: CASTPRLSSVDYGYTF. CDR3 nucleotides: TGTGCCAGCACACCTAGACTCTCGTCGGTTGACTATGGCTACACCTTC.

This chain links TRBV9 with TRBJ2-7; D is perhaps TRBD1 (6 bases). The V gene's germline CDR1 is SGDLS and CDR2 YYNGEE. Trimming pared 3 bases from V and 3 bases from J, leaving 10 bases between. The CDR3 is 13 residues long. As DNA, the CDR3 is TGTGCCAGCAGCGAGGACAGTGACTACGAGCAGTACTTC. This gives the protein CASSEDSDYEQYF. Full variable domain (rest looked up from reference TRBV9 and TRBJ2-7): DSGVTQTPKHLITATGQRVTLRCSPRSGDLSVYWYQQSLDQGLQFLIQYYNGEERAKGNILERFSAQQFPDLHSELNLSSLELGDSALYFCASSEDSDYEQYFGPGTRLTVT.

This clone is classed as medium-sized (0.01 to 0.1%). The chain uses TRBV9 and TRBJ1-2, with 7 bases aligning to TRBD1. V lost 7 bases to trimming and J lost 7 bases; unmatched junction nucleotides: 10. The germline CDR1 and CDR2 sequences are SGDLS and YYNGEE. The CDR3 has 13 residues. The DNA of the CDR3 is TGTGCCAGCTCTCTGACGACAGGGTCTGGCTACACCTTC. As protein: CASSLTTGSGYTF.